This T cell receptor beta chain appears in the sequencing data of a study of T-cell memory formation after mild COVID-19. The germline CDR1 and CDR2 sequences are SGHTA and FQGNSA. The CDR3 spans 16 residues. Germline trimming cut 5 bases from V and 4 bases from J; bases unmatched to any gene: 8. One entry per CDR3 protein, called by TCRdb with MiXCR from the 5' RACE reads. The table records 160,000 or so distinct CDR3 sequences, around 30% of them present only once. Sequenced input: PBMCs or a T cell subset sorted from them (not recorded which). This sequence was found in an adult woman who had mild COVID-19 (a few samples of this study predate the infection). Cell type and time point are not known. The chain carries TRBV7-2 and TRBJ2-2; 9 nucleotides line up with TRBD1. The CDR3 spells CASSPGTGLSTGELFF. The DNA for the CDR3 is TGTGCCAGCAGCCCCGGGACAGGGCTGTCCACCGGGGAGCTGTTTTTT.